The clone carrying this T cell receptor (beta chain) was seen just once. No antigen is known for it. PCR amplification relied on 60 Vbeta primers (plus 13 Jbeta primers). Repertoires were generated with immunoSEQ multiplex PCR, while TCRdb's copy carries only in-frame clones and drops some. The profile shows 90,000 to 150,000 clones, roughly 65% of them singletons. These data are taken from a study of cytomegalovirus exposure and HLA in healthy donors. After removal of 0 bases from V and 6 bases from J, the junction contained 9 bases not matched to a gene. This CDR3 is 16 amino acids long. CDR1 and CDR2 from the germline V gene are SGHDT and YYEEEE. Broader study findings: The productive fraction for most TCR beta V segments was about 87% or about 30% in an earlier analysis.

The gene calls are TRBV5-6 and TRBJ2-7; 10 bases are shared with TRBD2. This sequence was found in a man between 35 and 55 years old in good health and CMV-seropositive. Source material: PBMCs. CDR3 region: CASSLGTSGPLSEQYF. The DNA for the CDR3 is TGTGCCAGCAGCTTGGGGACTAGCGGACCCCTGTCCGAGCAGTACTTC. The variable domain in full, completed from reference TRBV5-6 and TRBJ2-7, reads DAGVTQSPTHLIKTRGQQVTLRCSPKSGHDTVSWYQQALGQGPQFIFQYYEEEERQRGNFPDRFSGHQFPNYSSELNVNALLLGDSALYLCASSLGTSGPLSEQYFGPGTRLTVT.